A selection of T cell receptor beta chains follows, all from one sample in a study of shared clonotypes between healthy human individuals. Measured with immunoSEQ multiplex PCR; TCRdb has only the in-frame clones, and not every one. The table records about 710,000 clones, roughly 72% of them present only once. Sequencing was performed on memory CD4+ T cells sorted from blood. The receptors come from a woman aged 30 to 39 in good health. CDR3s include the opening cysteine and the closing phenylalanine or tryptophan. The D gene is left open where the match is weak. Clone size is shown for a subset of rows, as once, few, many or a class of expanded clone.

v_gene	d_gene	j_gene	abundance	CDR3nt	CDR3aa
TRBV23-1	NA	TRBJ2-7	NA	TGCGCCAGCAGTCGAGCAAAAGGAGGGGGCTGCTACGAGCAGTACTTC	CASSRAKGGGCYEQYF
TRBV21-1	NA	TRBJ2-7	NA	TGTGCCAGCGGAAACCCCGGGACAGGGACCTCTGAGCAGTACTTC	CASGNPGTGTSEQYF
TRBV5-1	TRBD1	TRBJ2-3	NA	TGCGCCAGCAGCTCGGGGACAGGATCGTACACAGATACGCAGTATTTT	CASSSGTGSYTDTQYF
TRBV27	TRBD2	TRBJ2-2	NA	TGTGCCAGCAGTCGAACGGGACTAGCAAACACCGGGGAGCTGTTTTTT	CASSRTGLANTGELFF
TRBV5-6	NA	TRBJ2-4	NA	TGTGCCAGCAGCGCAACCAGTCCCAAAAACATTCAGTACTTC	CASSATSPKNIQYF
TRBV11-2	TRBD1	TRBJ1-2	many	TGTGCCAGCAGCATACAACGGGACAGTTATGGCTACACCTTC	CASSIQRDSYGYTF
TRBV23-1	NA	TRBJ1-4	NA	TGCGCCAGCAGTCTCGGGGGGGTCTCAGGTTTT	CASSLGGVSGF
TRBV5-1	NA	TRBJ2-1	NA	TGCGCCAGCAGCTTGGGATCCGCTTACAATGAGCAGTTCTTC	CASSLGSAYNEQFF
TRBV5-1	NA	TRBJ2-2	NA	TGCGCCAGCAGCTTGACGGGGAGTTCGCACACCGGGGAGCTGTTTTTT	CASSLTGSSHTGELFF
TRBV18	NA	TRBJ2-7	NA	TGTGCCAGCTCATCATCCCCACTAGAGCAGTACTTC	CASSSSPLEQYF
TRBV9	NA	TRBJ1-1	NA	TGTGCCAGCAGCGTGGAGGGACGGATGAACACTGAAGCTTTCTTT	CASSVEGRMNTEAFF
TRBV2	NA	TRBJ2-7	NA	TGTGCCAGCAGTGGCGGGGTCACCCGCTACGAGCAGTACTTC	CASSGGVTRYEQYF
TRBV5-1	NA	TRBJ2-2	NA	TGCGCCAGCAGCTTGGGACTAGTGAACACCGGGGAGCTGTTTTTT	CASSLGLVNTGELFF
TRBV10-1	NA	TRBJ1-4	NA	TGCGCCAGCAGTGAGCCCCGACTGAGTTCGAATGAAAAACTGTTTTTT	CASSEPRLSSNEKLFF
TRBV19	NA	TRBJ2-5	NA	TGTGCCAGTAGTCCAGGGCAGGAAGAGACCCAGTACTTC	CASSPGQEETQYF
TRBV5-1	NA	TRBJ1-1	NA	TGCGCCAGCAGAGTGTGGACGATGAACACTGAAGCTTTCTTT	CASRVWTMNTEAFF
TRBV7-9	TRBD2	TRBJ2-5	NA	TGTGCCAGCAGCCCCGGCCTAGCGGGAGAGACCCAGTACTTC	CASSPGLAGETQYF
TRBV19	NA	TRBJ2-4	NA	TGTGCCAGTAGACGGGGGCAGGGAAACATTCAGTACTTC	CASRRGQGNIQYF
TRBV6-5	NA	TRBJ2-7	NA	TGTGCCAGCAGTTACTCAGGGGAAACCTACGAGCAGTACTTC	CASSYSGETYEQYF
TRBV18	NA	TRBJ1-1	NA	TGTGCCAGCTCACCATTCAGTATGTGGGGGGAGAACACTGAAGCTTTCTTT	CASSPFSMWGENTEAFF
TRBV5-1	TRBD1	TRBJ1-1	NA	TGCGCCAGCAGCGATCAGGGGGTGGTTAACACTGAAGCTTTCTTT	CASSDQGVVNTEAFF
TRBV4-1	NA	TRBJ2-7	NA	TGCGCCAGCAGCCAAGAGGTTGAAGAGCAGTACTTC	CASSQEVEEQYF
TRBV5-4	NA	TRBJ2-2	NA	TGTGCCAGCAGCGGAGGGACAGTAAACACCGGGGAGCTGTTTTTT	CASSGGTVNTGELFF
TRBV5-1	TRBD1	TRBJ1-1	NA	TGCGCCAGCAGCCCTGATACGGACAGGGTCAGGACTGAAGCTTTCTTT	CASSPDTDRVRTEAFF
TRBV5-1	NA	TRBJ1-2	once	TGCGCCAGCAGCTTCCTGGATTGGAACCATGGCTACACCTTC	CASSFLDWNHGYTF